This TCR beta chain was found in a study of blood T cell repertoires in COVID-19. As for the study in general: The analysed material was cDNA or gDNA that came from T cells, B-cell-depleted T cells, or PBMCs.

Recruits, aged roughly 18 to 95 years, lived in 24 US areas. Recovered status applied to Cohort 3 donors who had two consecutive negative PCRs. It also applied to those with clearance or with symptom resolution. V was clipped by 3 bases and J by 4 bases; unmatched bases: 2. This CDR3 region has 13 residues. Germline V lookup: CDR1 SGHTS, CDR2 YDEGEE. Original data processing: From reference gene primer amplification, estimates of nucleated cell counts were derived. Using immunoSEQ multiplex PCR, the repertoire was profiled, and TCRdb retains in-frame clones only, with some absent. The V and J calls and clone size were taken over from that table, and D and trimming were inferred from the DNA. The table includes about 310,000 clones, approximately 86% detected once.

This chain connects TRBV5-8 to TRBJ2-5; 8 bases match TRBD1. Sequenced sample: PBMCs or T cells enriched from blood (not recorded which). The receptor's source is a woman aged 18-29 years who had recovered from COVID-19. The CDR3: CASSYRGTETQYF. The CDR3 nucleotides read TGTGCCAGCAGCTACAGGGGGACAGAGACCCAGTACTTC. Full variable domain (rest looked up from reference TRBV5-8 and TRBJ2-5): EAGVTQSPTHLIKTRGQQATLRCSPISGHTSVYWYQQALGLGLQFLLWYDEGEERNRGNFPPRFSGRQFPNYSSELNVNALELEDSALYLCASSYRGTETQYFGPGTRLLVL.